A selection of T cell receptor beta chains follows, all from one sample in a study of T cells in localized non-small cell lung cancer. This table comes from immunoSEQ multiplex PCR, and its TCRdb copy is limited to in-frame clones, with some not included. The table has about 13,000 clones, 28% seen once. The sequencing here drew on lung tumor tissue, taken before any cancer treatment. These receptors all come from a female donor older than 55 with stage I lung adenocarcinoma. The CDR3 runs from the conserved cysteine through the conserved F or W. The D gene is left open where the match is weak. A row's size may be missing; if present it is once, few, many or a size class.

len | j_gene | v_gene | abundance | d_gene | CDR3nt | CDR3aa
15 | TRBJ2-7 | TRBV25-1 | . | TRBD2 | TGTGCCAGCAGTGAATGGGCTAGCGGGAAGGACGAGCAGTACTTC | CASSEWASGKDEQYF
15 | TRBJ2-2 | TRBV5-1 | few | . | TGCGCCAGCAGAGACCTTAGCGGGAACACCGGGGAGCTGTTTTTT | CASRDLSGNTGELFF
13 | TRBJ1-5 | TRBV10-3 | medium-sized | . | TGTGCCATCAGTGAGTCGAACGGTCAGCCCCAGCATTTT | CAISESNGQPQHF
17 | TRBJ2-1 | TRBV11-3 | few | TRBD2 | TGTGCCAGCAGCCGTGCGGACGGGACTAGCGGCAACAATGAGCAGTTCTTC | CASSRADGTSGNNEQFF
15 | TRBJ2-2 | TRBV11-3 | . | . | TGTGCCAGCAGCTTGGTCGAAACTAGGGCCGGGGAGCTGTTTTTT | CASSLVETRAGELFF
15 | TRBJ1-1 | TRBV11-3 | many | . | TGTGCCAGCAGCTTGGAGCGGACCCCGAGCAGCGGAGCTTTCTTT | CASSLERTPSSGAFF
16 | TRBJ2-3 | TRBV19 | . | TRBD1 | TGTGCCAGTAGTATAGGGACAGGGGCCGGCACAGATACGCAGTATTTT | CASSIGTGAGTDTQYF
14 | TRBJ1-1 | TRBV5-1 | . | TRBD1 | TGCGCCAGCAGCTCTGGACAGGGAAGAACTGAAGCTTTCTTT | CASSSGQGRTEAFF
14 | TRBJ2-7 | TRBV30 | few | TRBD1 | TGTGCCTGGAGAGAACAGGGGGTTTCCTACGAGCAGTACTTC | CAWREQGVSYEQYF
15 | TRBJ2-5 | TRBV19 | . | . | TGTGCCAGTAGTATGTTCGGGGCGTTCGGGGAGACCCAGTACTTC | CASSMFGAFGETQYF
14 | TRBJ2-7 | TRBV29-1 | . | TRBD2 | TGCAGCGTTGAAGTTGAAAGCGGGGGGTACGAGCAGTACTTC | CSVEVESGGYEQYF
13 | TRBJ2-3 | TRBV6-8 | . | . | TGTGCCAGCAGTTACACTCAGGCAGATACGCAGTATTTT | CASSYTQADTQYF
15 | TRBJ1-3 | TRBV6-8 | . | . | TGTGCCAGCCAAGCTACAGGGTTCTCTGGAAACACCATATATTTT | CASQATGFSGNTIYF